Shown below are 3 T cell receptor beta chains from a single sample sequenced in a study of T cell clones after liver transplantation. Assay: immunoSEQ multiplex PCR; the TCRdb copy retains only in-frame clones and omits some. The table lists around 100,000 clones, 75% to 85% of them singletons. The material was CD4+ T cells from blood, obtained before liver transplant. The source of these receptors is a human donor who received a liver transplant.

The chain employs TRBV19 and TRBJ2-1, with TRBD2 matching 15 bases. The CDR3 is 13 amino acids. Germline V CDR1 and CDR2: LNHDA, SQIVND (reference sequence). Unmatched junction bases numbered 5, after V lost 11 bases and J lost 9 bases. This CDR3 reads CAGAGLAGGEQFF. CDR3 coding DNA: TGTGCCGGCGCGGGACTAGCGGGAGGTGAGCAGTTCTTC.

The CDR3 protein is CSVDRGDLTDTQYF. Written as DNA, the CDR3 is TGCAGCGTGGACAGGGGGGACCTCACAGATACGCAGTATTTT. The chain joins TRBV29-1 to TRBJ2-3; TRBD1 agrees at 10 bases. This CDR3 has 14 residues. Germline CDR1 and CDR2: SQVTM and ANQGSEA. J lost 2 bases, V lost 6 bases, and 5 bases had no gene match.

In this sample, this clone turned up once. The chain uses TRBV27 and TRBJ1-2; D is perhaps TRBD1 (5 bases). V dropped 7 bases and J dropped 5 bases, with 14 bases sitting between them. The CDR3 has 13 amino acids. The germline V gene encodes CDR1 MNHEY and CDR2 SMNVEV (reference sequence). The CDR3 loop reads CASKKQEGYGYTF. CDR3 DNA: TGTGCCAGCAAAAAACAGGAAGGGTATGGCTACACCTTC.